The 2 T cell receptor beta chains in this list originate from one sample, sequenced in a study of shared clonotypes between healthy human individuals. Method: immunoSEQ multiplex PCR; TCRdb's copy keeps in-frame clones and lacks some. Counted here are roughly 2.2 million clones, around 90% occurring once; the ten biggest clones make up 0.37%. The sequenced sample was naive CD4+ T cells from PBMCs. Subset reported: CD45RA+ positively selected. The receptors originated from a man aged 18 to 30 in good health. Some clones in this sample may be carry-over from other donors' samples.

Turning to this clone: Other DNA sequences of this sample code for an identical CDR3. The chain links TRBV5-1 to TRBJ2-3; TRBD1 or TRBD2 may be the D gene (7 bases each). Germline V CDR1 and CDR2: SGHRS, YFSETQ. The CDR3 is made up of 16 amino acids. Deletions cut 0 bases from V and 4 bases from J, with 15 bases between. The DNA for the CDR3 is TGCGCCAGCAGCTTGGCGGCAGGGGGGAGGGCAGATACGCAGTATTTT. Encoded protein: CASSLAAGGRADTQYF.

CDR3: CSVETSGRTGAYEQYF. Written as DNA, the CDR3 is TGCAGCGTTGAAACTAGCGGGAGGACGGGGGCCTACGAGCAGTACTTC. This sequence joins TRBV29-1 and TRBJ2-7, with 12 bases lining up with TRBD2. The CDR3 length is 16 residues. From germline, CDR1 is SQVTM and CDR2 ANQGSEA. Trimming took 2 bases from V and 2 from J; bases not matched to a gene: 7.